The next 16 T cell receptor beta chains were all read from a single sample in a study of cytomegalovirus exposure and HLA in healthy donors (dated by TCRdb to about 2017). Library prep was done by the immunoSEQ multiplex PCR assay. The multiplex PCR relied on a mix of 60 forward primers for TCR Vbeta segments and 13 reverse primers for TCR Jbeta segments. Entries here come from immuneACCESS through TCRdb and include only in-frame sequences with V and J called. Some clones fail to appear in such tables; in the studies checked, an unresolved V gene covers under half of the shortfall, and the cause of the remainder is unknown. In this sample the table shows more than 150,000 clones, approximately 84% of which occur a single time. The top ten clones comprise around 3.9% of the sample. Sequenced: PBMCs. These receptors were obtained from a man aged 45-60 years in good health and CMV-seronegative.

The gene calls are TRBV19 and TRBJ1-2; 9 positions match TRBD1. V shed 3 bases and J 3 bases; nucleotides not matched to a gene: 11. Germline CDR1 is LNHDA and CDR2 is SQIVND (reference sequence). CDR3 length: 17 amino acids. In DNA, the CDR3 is TGTGCCAGTAGTATCACCGGGACAGGGTATTTGTACTATGGCTACACCTTC. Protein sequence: CASSITGTGYLYYGYTF.

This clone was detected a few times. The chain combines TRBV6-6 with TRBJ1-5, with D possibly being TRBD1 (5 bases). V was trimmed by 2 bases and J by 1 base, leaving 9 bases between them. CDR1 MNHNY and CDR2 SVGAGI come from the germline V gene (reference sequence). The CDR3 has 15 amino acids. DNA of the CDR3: TGTGCCAGCAGTTACAAGGGGTTGAGCAATCAGCCCCAGCATTTT. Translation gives CASSYKGLSNQPQHF.

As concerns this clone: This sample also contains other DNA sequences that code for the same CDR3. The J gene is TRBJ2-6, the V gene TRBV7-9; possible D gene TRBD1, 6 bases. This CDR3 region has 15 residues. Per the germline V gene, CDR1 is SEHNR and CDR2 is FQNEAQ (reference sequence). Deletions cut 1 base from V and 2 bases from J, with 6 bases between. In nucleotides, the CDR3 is TGTGCCAGCAGCTTAGAGGGGGCTGGGGCCAACGTCCTGACTTTC. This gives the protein CASSLEGAGANVLTF. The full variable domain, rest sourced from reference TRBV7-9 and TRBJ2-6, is DTGVSQNPRHKITKRGQNVTFRCDPISEHNRLYWYRQTLGQGPEFLTYFQNEAQLEKSRLLSDRFSAERPKGSFSTLEIQRTEQGDSAMYLCASSLEGAGANVLTFGAGSRLTVL.

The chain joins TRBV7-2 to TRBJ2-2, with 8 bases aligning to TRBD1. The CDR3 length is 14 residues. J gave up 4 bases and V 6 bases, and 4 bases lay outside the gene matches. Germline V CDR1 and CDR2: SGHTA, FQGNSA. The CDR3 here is CASRSTGVTGELFF. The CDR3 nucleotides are TGTGCCAGCAGGTCGACAGGGGTCACCGGGGAGCTGTTTTTT.

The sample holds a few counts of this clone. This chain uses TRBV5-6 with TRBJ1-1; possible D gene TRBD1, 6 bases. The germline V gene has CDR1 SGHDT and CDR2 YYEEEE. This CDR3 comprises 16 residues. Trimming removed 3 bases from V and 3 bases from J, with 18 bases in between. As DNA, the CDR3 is TGTGCCAGCAGCTCGGGATGGGGGCGAGAGTACACTGAAGCTTTCTTT. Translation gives CASSSGWGREYTEAFF.

CDR3 coding DNA: TGTGCCACCAATTCTGGGGCCAACGTCCTGACTTTC. Protein product: CATNSGANVLTF. The chain employs TRBV19 and TRBJ2-6; D is undetermined. Germline-derived CDR1 and CDR2 are LNHDA and SQIVND (reference sequence). The CDR3 extends over 12 amino acids. The V gene lost 10 bases and the J gene lost 1 base, with 5 bases spanning the gap.

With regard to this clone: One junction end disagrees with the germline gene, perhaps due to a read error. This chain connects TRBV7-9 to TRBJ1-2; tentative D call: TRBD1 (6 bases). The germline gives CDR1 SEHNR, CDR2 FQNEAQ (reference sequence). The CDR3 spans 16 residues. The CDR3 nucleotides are TGTTCCAGCAGCAGAGCCCAAGACAGGCGGGTCTATGGCTACACCTTC. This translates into CSSSRAQDRRVYGYTF.

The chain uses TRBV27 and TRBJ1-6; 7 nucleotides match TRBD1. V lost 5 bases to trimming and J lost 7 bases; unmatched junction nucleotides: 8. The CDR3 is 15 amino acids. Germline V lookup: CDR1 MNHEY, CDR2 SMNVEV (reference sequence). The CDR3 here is CASSTQRQGNSPLHF. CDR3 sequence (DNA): TGTGCCAGCAGTACCCAGAGACAGGGCAATTCACCCCTCCACTTT.

The CDR3 nucleotides are TGCAGCGTTTTAAGGGGAATAGGGTACGAGCAGTACTTC. It is translated as CSVLRGIGYEQYF. This chain uses TRBV29-1 with TRBJ2-7, with a possible D match to TRBD1 (5 bases). Per germline, CDR1 SQVTM and CDR2 ANQGSEA. V lost 5 bases to trimming and J lost 4 bases, with 15 bases between them. The CDR3 totals 13 residues.

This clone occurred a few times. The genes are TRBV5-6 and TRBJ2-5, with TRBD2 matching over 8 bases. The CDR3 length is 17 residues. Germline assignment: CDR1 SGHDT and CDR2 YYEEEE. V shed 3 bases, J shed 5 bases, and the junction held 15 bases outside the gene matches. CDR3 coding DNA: TGTGCCAGCAGCTCGACGGGGGGGCGGGGGGCCTCGGAGACCCAGTACTTC. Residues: CASSSTGGRGASETQYF.

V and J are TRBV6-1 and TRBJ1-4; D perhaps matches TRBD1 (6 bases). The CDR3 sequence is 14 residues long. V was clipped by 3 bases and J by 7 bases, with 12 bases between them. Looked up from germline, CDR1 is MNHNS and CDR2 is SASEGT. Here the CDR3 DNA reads TGTGCCAGCAGTGAGGGGGGGCGAGCTGAAAAACTGTTTTTT. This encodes CASSEGGRAEKLFF.

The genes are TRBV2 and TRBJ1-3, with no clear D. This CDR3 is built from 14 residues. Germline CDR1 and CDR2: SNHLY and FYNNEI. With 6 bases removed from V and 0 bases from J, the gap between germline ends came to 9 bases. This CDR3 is CASSISSSGNTIYF. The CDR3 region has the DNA TGTGCCAGCAGCATATCCAGCTCTGGAAACACCATATATTTT.

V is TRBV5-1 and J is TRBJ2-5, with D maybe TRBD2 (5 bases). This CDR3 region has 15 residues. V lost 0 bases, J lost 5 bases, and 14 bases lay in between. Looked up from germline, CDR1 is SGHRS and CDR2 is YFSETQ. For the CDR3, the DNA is TGCGCCAGCAGCTTGGCCAGGCTAGCCTGGGAGACCCAGTACTTC. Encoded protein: CASSLARLAWETQYF.

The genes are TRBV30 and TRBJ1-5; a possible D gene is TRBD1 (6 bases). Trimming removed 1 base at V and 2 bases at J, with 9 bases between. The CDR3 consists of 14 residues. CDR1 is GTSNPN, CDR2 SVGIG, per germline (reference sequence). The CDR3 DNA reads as TGTGCCTGGAGTGCTTGGACAGGCAATCAGCCCCAGCATTTT. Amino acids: CAWSAWTGNQPQHF. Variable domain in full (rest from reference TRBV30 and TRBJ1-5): SQTIHQWPATLVQPVGSPLSLECTVEGTSNPNLYWYRQAAGRGLQLLFYSVGIGQISSEVPQNLSASRPQDRQFILSSKKLLLSDSGFYLCAWSAWTGNQPQHFGDGTRLSIL.

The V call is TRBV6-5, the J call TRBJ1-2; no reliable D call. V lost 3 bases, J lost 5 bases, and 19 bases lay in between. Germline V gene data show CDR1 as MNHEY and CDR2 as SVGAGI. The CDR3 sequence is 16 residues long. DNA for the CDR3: TGTGCCAGCAGTTATGTCTTCGAGGAGTATTATTATGGCTACACCTTC. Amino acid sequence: CASSYVFEEYYYGYTF.

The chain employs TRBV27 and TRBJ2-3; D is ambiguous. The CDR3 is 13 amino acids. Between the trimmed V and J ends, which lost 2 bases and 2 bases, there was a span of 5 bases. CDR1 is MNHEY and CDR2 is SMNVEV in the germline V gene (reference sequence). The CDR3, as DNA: TGTGCCAGCAGTTTACCCCTCACAGATACGCAGTATTTT. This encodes CASSLPLTDTQYF.